This T cell receptor beta chain was recorded in a study of blood T cell repertoires in COVID-19. Study details: Sample material is recorded as cDNA or gDNA derived from T cells, B-cell-depleted T cells, or PBMCs.

The CDR3 has 14 residues. V lost 4 bases and J lost 6, with 13 bases in between. Germline V lookup: CDR1 SGHDN, CDR2 FVKESK. In the original workflow: Reference gene primer amplification gave nucleated cell count estimates. Sequencing used immunoSEQ multiplex PCR; TCRdb keeps in-frame clones, though not all of them. V and J calls and clone size are those listed in that table; D and trimming were worked out from the DNA. The table records 230,000 or so clones, around 90% of them present only once. Cohorts were assigned according to the clinical history that participants reported. Before being deemed recovered, Cohort 3 donors had two negative PCRs, clearance, or symptom resolution.

The material sequenced was PBMCs or T cells enriched from blood (not recorded which). V and J are TRBV14 and TRBJ2-1, with D possibly TRBD2 on 6 matching bases. The receptor's source is a woman younger than 45 who had recovered from COVID-19. CDR3 bases: TGTGCCAGCAGCCCCCGGATCGGGGGCAATGAGCAGTTCTTC. Amino acid sequence: CASSPRIGGNEQFF.